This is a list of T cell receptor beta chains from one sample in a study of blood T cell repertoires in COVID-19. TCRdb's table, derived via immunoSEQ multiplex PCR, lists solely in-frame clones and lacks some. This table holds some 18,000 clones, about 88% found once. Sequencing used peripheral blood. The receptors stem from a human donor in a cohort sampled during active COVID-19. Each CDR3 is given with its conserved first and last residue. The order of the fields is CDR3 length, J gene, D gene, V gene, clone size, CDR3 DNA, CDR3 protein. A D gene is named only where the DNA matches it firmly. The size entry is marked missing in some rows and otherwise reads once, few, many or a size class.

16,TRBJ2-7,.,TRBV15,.,TGTGCCACCAGCAGAGATCTTTCGGTCACAGGGATAGTGCAGTACTTC,CATSRDLSVTGIVQYF
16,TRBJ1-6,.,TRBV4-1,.,TGCGCCAGCAGCCAGCCGCGACAGGAGCGGTTCTCACCCCTCCACTTT,CASSQPRQERFSPLHF
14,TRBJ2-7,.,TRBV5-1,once,TGCGCCAGCAGCCTCTTAGGAGGGACCTACGAGCAGTACTTC,CASSLLGGTYEQYF
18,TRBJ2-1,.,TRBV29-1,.,TGCAGCGTTGACCGAGTGGAGATACCGGGACACCAATACAATGAGCAGTTCTTC,CSVDRVEIPGHQYNEQFF
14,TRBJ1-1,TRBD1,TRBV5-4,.,TGTGCCAGCAGCTTGGGGGACAGGAACACTGAAGCTTTCTTT,CASSLGDRNTEAFF
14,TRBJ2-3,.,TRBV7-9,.,TGTGCCAGCAGCGGGACTGGATCCACAGATACGCAGTATTTT,CASSGTGSTDTQYF
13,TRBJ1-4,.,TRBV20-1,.,TGCAGTGCTAGTGCAGCAACTAATGAAAAACTGTTTTTT,CSASAATNEKLFF
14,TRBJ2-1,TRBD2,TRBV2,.,TGTGCCAGCAGCCTAGCGGGGCGTTACAATGAGCAGTTCTTC,CASSLAGRYNEQFF
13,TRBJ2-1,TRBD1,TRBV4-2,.,TGTGCCAGCAGCCCCGGACAGGGGGATGAGCAGTTCTTC,CASSPGQGDEQFF
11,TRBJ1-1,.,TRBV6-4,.,TGTGCCAGCAGGGACGAGAGGGAAGCTTTCTTT,CASRDEREAFF
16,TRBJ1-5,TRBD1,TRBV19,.,TGTGCCAGTAGTATTCAACAGGGGAATAGCAATCAGCCCCAGCATTTT,CASSIQQGNSNQPQHF
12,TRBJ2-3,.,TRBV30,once,TGTGCCTGGAGTGTACTGGGCGATACGCAGTATTTT,CAWSVLGDTQYF
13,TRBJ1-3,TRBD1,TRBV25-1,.,TGTGCCAGCAGTCAGGGGGCTGGAAACACCATATATTTT,CASSQGAGNTIYF
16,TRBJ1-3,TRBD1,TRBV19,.,TGTGCCAGGGTTGGGATAGGGGGCCCCACTGGAAACACCATATATTTT,CARVGIGGPTGNTIYF
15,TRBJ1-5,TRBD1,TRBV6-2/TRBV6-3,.,TGTGCCAGCAGTCTTCAACAGGGGGCAGGTCAGCCCCAGCATTTT,CASSLQQGAGQPQHF
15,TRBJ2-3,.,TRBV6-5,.,TGTGCCAGCAGGGCACCGGCCGGGATTCCAGATACGCAGTATTTT,CASRAPAGIPDTQYF
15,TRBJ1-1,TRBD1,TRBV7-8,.,TGTGCCAGCAGCTATCTACAGGGGGCGGTAACTGAAGCTTTCTTT,CASSYLQGAVTEAFF
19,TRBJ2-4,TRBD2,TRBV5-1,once,TGCGCCAGCAGCTTGGGTGGGACTAGCGGCCCCCTAGCCAAAAACATTCAGTACTTC,CASSLGGTSGPLAKNIQYF
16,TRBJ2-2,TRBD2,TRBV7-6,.,TGTGCCAGCAGCTTACACCTAGCGGGGGGCACCGGGGAGCTGTTTTTT,CASSLHLAGGTGELFF
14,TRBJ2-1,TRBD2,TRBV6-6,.,TGTGCCAGCAGCCTTAGCGGGACCTACAATGAGCAGTTCTTC,CASSLSGTYNEQFF
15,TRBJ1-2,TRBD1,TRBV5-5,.,TGTGCCAGCAGCCGGACAGGGTTCGGGAACTATGGCTACACCTTC,CASSRTGFGNYGYTF
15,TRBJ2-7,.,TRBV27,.,TGTGCCAGCAGTTGGGGGAAAGGGGGCTCCTACGAGCAGTACTTC,CASSWGKGGSYEQYF
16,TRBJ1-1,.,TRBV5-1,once,TGCGCCAGCAGCCCATGGGGAGGCTTAGGGGACACTGAAGCTTTCTTT,CASSPWGGLGDTEAFF
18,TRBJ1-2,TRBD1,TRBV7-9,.,TGTGCCAGCAGCTTAATCGGGAGGGGGCAGGGCGACGCCTATGGCTACACCTTC,CASSLIGRGQGDAYGYTF
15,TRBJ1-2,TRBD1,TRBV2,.,TGTGCCAGCAGTGAAGAGGACAGGGGATCCTATGGCTACACCTTC,CASSEEDRGSYGYTF
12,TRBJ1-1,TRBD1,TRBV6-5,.,TGTGCCAGCAGACACGGACAGGGGGAAGCTTTCTTT,CASRHGQGEAFF
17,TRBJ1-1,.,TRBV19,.,TGTGCCCCTCCCCTGGGGAGGGTAGGAGGGTTGCCCACTGAAGCTTTCTTT,CAPPLGRVGGLPTEAFF
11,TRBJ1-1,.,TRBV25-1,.,TGTGCCAGCAGTAGAAGCCTCGAAGCTTTCTTT,CASSRSLEAFF
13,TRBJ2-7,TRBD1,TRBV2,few,TGTGCCAGCAGCGGACAGGGGCCCTACGAGCAGTACTTC,CASSGQGPYEQYF
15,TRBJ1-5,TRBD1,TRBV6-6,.,TGTGCCAGCAGCGGGACAGCCAGAGGCAATCAGCCCCAGCATTTT,CASSGTARGNQPQHF
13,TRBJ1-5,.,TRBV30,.,TGTGCCTGGAGTGTACAGGGCGAACAGCCCCAGCATTTT,CAWSVQGEQPQHF
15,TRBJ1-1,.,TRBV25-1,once,TGTGCCAGCAGTGTGGAAGGTGCCCCAGGCACTGAAGCTTTCTTT,CASSVEGAPGTEAFF
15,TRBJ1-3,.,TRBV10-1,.,TGCGCCGGATGGATGGCGGATGACGCTGGAAACACCATATATTTT,CAGWMADDAGNTIYF
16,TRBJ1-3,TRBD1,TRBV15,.,TGTGCCACCAGCAGAGATACTACAGGGGGCTCTGTCACCATATATTTT,CATSRDTTGGSVTIYF
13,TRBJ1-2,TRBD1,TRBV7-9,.,TGTGCCAGCAGCTCGACAGGGGTCCGCGGCTACACCTTC,CASSSTGVRGYTF
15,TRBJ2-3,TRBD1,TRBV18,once,TGTGCCAGCTCACCACTCACAGGGGGCGCGGATACGCAGTATTTT,CASSPLTGGADTQYF
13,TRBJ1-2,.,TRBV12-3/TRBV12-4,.,TGTGCCAGCAGTTTTTTGACTACAGGGGGCTACACCTTC,CASSFLTTGGYTF
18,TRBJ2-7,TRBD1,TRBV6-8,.,TGTGCCAGCAGTTACTCGGACAGGGGTAACCCTCTGCCCTACGAGCAGTACTTC,CASSYSDRGNPLPYEQYF
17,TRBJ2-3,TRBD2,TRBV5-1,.,TGCGCCAGCAGCTTGGTCCGGCGGGGGGCAGGCAGGGATACGCAGTATTTT,CASSLVRRGAGRDTQYF
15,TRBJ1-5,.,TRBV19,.,TGTGCCAGTAGTCCACGGACAGAGCCAAATCAGCCCCAGCATTTT,CASSPRTEPNQPQHF
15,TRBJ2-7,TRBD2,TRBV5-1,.,TGCGCCAGCAGCTTGCCAGCGGGGGATTCCTACGAGCAGTACTTC,CASSLPAGDSYEQYF
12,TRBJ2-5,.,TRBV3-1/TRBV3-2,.,TGTGCCAGCAGCCAAGTCGGGGAGACCCAGTACTTC,CASSQVGETQYF
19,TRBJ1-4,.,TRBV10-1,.,TGCGCCAGCAGTGAGGGCAGGGTTGGGATCTGGGCAACTAATGAAAAACTGTTTTTT,CASSEGRVGIWATNEKLFF
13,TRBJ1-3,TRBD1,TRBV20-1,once,TGCAGTGCTAGTCAACAGGGGGGAAACACCATATATTTT,CSASQQGGNTIYF
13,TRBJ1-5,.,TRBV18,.,TGTGCCAGCTCACTAGGGGAGGATCAGCCCCAGCATTTT,CASSLGEDQPQHF
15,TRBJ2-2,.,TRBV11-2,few,TGTGCCAGCAGCTTAGAGGTATCAGGGTCCGGGGAGCTGTTTTTT,CASSLEVSGSGELFF
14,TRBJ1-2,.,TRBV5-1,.,TGCGCCAGCAGCTTGGTCCAGGTCGGGGTTGGCTACACCTTC,CASSLVQVGVGYTF
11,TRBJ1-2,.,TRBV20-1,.,TGCATGACAATAGGGGGCTATGGCTACACCTTC,CMTIGGYGYTF
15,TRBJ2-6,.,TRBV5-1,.,TGCGCCAGCAGGGACATGGCTTCGGGGGCCAACGTCCTGACTTTC,CASRDMASGANVLTF
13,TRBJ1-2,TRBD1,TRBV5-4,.,TGTGCCAGCAGCTGGGACAGGGGGCGCGGCTACACCTTC,CASSWDRGRGYTF
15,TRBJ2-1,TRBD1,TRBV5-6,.,TGTGCCAGCAGCTTGGGAGACAGGGCTTACAATGAGCAGTTCTTC,CASSLGDRAYNEQFF
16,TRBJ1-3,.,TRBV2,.,TGTGCCAGCACCCTATCACAGAACCTCTCTGGAAACACCATATATTTT,CASTLSQNLSGNTIYF
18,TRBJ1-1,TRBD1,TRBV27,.,TGTGCCAGCAGTTTAGTGGGGAGCAGGACAGGGGGTCGTGCGTGGGCTTTCTTT,CASSLVGSRTGGRAWAFF
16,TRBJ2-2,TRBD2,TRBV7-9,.,TGTGCCAGCAGCCCCTGGCGGGGGGGCCTCACCGGGGAGCTGTTTTTT,CASSPWRGGLTGELFF
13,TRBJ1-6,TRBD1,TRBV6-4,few,TGTGCCAGCGGACAGGGGGATAATTCACCCCTCCACTTT,CASGQGDNSPLHF
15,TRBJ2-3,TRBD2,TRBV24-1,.,TGTGCCACCAGTGATAATAGCGGGCCCTTGGATACGCAGTATTTT,CATSDNSGPLDTQYF
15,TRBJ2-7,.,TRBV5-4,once,TGTGCCAGCAGCTTGGAGGCAGGGGTCAACTACGAGCAGTACTTC,CASSLEAGVNYEQYF
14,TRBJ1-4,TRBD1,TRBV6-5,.,TGTGCCAGCAGCAGGGGGCGGACTAATGAAAAACTGTTTTTT,CASSRGRTNEKLFF